This TCR beta chain originates from a study of type 1 regulatory T cells. Across the whole study: An in vitro protocol generated T-allo10, a Tr1-enriched, alloantigen-specific CD4 T cell product. Study findings and constraints: Compared with non-type 1 regulatory T cells, type 1 regulatory T cells showed a more restricted TCR repertoire.

This clonotype showed up just a few times. The antigen is unknown. V was cut by 0 bases and J by 4 bases, with 9 bases left in between. The V gene's germline CDR1 is LGHNA and CDR2 YNFKEQ. This CDR3 is 14 amino acids long. TCRdb itself ran the reads through MiXCR, one entry per CDR3 protein. Found here are about 71,000 distinct CDR3 sequences, around 20% of them singletons; the top ten hold 8.3%. The TCR was taken from a human donor in good health. Sequenced: cultured type 1 regulatory T (Tr1) cells, either the whole culture or a sorted fraction (not recorded which). The chain is built from TRBV4-2 and TRBJ2-5; D is possibly TRBD2 (6 bases). The CDR3 nucleotides read TGTGCCAGCAGCCAAGACGGCGGGATAGAGACCCAGTACTTC. Translating gives CASSQDGGIETQYF.